A single sample gave rise to the 14 T cell receptor beta chains below, sequenced in a study of T cell changes during pregnancy in multiple sclerosis. Produced via immunoSEQ multiplex PCR; TCRdb's table is partial and in-frame only. The sample carries approximately 74,000 clones, approximately 90% recorded once. This sample comprised peripheral blood, obtained before pregnancy. These receptors were obtained from a female donor with multiple sclerosis, enrolled in a pregnancy study.

The chain combines TRBV6-5 with TRBJ1-6, with 11 bases fitting TRBD1. The germline V gene encodes CDR1 MNHEY and CDR2 SVGAGI. J gave up 9 bases and V 7 bases, and 5 bases lay outside the gene matches. CDR3 length equals 14 residues. CDR3 amino acids: CASTRGTGGSPLHF. The CDR3 nucleotides are TGTGCCAGCACCAGGGGGACAGGGGGTTCACCCCTCCACTTT.

The chain uses TRBV4-2 and TRBJ1-2, with D maybe TRBD1 (5 bases). Germline CDR1 is LGHNA and CDR2 is YNFKEQ. This CDR3 spans 13 amino acids. With 4 bases removed from V and 4 bases from J, the gap between germline ends came to 10 bases. The chain's CDR3 is CASSLEGAYGYTF. The CDR3 bases are TGTGCCAGCAGCCTCGAAGGGGCCTATGGCTACACCTTC.

This chain links TRBV27 with TRBJ2-3, with a tentative D call TRBD1 (5 bases). V gave up 3 bases and J gave up 2 bases, with 12 bases separating them. The length of the CDR3 is 15 residues. CDR1 is MNHEY and CDR2 is SMNVEV in the germline V gene (reference sequence). Written as DNA, the CDR3 is TGTGCCAGCAGTTTTGATAGGGGAACCACAGATACGCAGTATTTT. The encoded protein is CASSFDRGTTDTQYF.

The chain links TRBV6-5 to TRBJ2-7; TRBD1 agrees at 7 bases. The CDR3 is made up of 13 amino acids. In germline, CDR1 is MNHEY, CDR2 SVGAGI. Germline trimming cut 4 bases from V and 3 bases from J; bases unmatched to any gene: 3. CDR3 protein: CASSSRTGYEQYF. CDR3 DNA sequence: TGTGCCAGCAGTTCCAGGACAGGCTACGAGCAGTACTTC.

This CDR3 reads CASSPAGPQPQHF. The CDR3 DNA follows: TGTGCCAGCTCACCGGCAGGGCCCCAGCCCCAGCATTTT. The chain combines TRBV18 with TRBJ1-5, with D possibly matching TRBD1 (5 bases). CDR1 and CDR2 from the germline V gene are KGHSH and LQKENI. This CDR3 has 13 amino acids. With 3 bases removed from V and 7 bases from J, the gap between germline ends came to 10 bases.

The gene calls are TRBV6-1 and TRBJ2-2; 9 nucleotides agree with TRBD1. Looked up from germline, CDR1 is MNHNS and CDR2 is SASEGT. V was pared by 6 bases and J by 6 bases, with 8 bases of the junction left unmatched. The CDR3 spans 15 residues. Here the CDR3 DNA reads TGTGCCAGCAGCTTGGGACAGGGTATCGCCGGGGAGCTGTTTTTT. Its protein product is CASSLGQGIAGELFF.

V and J are TRBV2 and TRBJ2-3, with TRBD2 matching over 10 bases. V gave up 6 bases and J gave up 4 bases; unmatched junction bases: 13. The CDR3 is 17 residues long. Germline lookup yields CDR1 SNHLY and CDR2 FYNNEI. CDR3 DNA sequence: TGTGCCAGCAGACCTAGCGGGGGAACAGTCGGCCCAGATACGCAGTATTTT. Translating it yields CASRPSGGTVGPDTQYF.

V is TRBV2 and J is TRBJ2-2; D is perhaps TRBD1 (5 bases). Trimming left V 7 bases short and J 4 bases short, with 16 bases between. Per germline, CDR1 SNHLY and CDR2 FYNNEI. CDR3 length: 15 amino acids. CDR3 in amino acids: CASTSGSFLTGELFF. The CDR3 DNA follows: TGTGCCAGCACTTCAGGGTCATTTCTCACCGGGGAGCTGTTTTTT.

The chain employs TRBV27 and TRBJ2-4, with D perhaps TRBD1 (5 bases). Germline CDR1 and CDR2: MNHEY and SMNVEV (reference sequence). The V and J ends lost 6 bases and 7 bases respectively, with 22 bases between them. The CDR3 sequence is 16 residues long. The CDR3 reads CASSLHGAPPRNIQYF. The CDR3 bases are TGTGCCAGCAGCCTTCATGGGGCCCCCCCACGGAACATTCAGTACTTC.

This sequence joins TRBV5-6 and TRBJ1-3, with D unclear. Trimming took off 4 bases at V and 4 bases at J, with 6 bases between the two ends. Germline V lookup: CDR1 SGHDT, CDR2 YYEEEE. CDR3 length: 12 residues. The CDR3 reads CASSPGGNTIYF. In DNA form, the CDR3 reads TGTGCCAGCAGCCCGGGGGGAAACACCATATATTTT. Combining the CDR3 with reference TRBV5-6 and TRBJ1-3 gives the whole variable domain DAGVTQSPTHLIKTRGQQVTLRCSPKSGHDTVSWYQQALGQGPQFIFQYYEEEERQRGNFPDRFSGHQFPNYSSELNVNALLLGDSALYLCASSPGGNTIYFGEGSWLTVV.

This chain connects TRBV5-1 to TRBJ2-5; D remains ambiguous. The CDR3 runs 11 residues. Per the germline V gene, CDR1 is SGHRS and CDR2 is YFSETQ. V lost 3 bases, J lost 5 bases, and 5 bases lay in between. The CDR3 nucleotides are TGCGCCAGCAGCTGGGCGGAGACCCAGTACTTC. Protein product: CASSWAETQYF.

The chain is built from TRBV18 and TRBJ2-3, with 11 bases lining up with TRBD2. The CDR3 sequence is 16 residues long. With 3 bases clipped from V and 5 bases from J, the junction kept 7 bases outside the gene matches. Germline CDR1 KGHSH, CDR2 LQKENI. The CDR3 protein is CASSPRLTSGKDTQYF. In nucleotides, the CDR3 is TGTGCCAGCTCACCTAGGCTGACTAGCGGGAAAGATACGCAGTATTTT.

This sequence joins TRBV9 and TRBJ2-3, with D perhaps matching TRBD1 (5 bases). The CDR3 runs 15 residues. The ends were cut back, 0 bases at V and 6 bases at J, with 14 bases in the middle. Germline CDR1 and CDR2: SGDLS and YYNGEE. DNA for the CDR3: TGTGCCAGCAGCGTAGCAGGGCTAGATACCGATACGCAGTATTTT. This translates into CASSVAGLDTDTQYF.

V is TRBV18 and J is TRBJ2-5; perhaps TRBD1 as D (5 bases). The CDR3 length is 15 residues. V was trimmed by 2 bases and J by 4 bases, leaving 14 bases between them. Germline CDR1 KGHSH, CDR2 LQKENI. The CDR3: CASSPDPGMGETQYF. The CDR3 DNA reads as TGTGCCAGCTCACCAGACCCAGGGATGGGAGAGACCCAGTACTTC.